The 11 T cell receptor beta chains presented below share a single source sample, sequenced in a study of a mutant IDH1 vaccine in newly diagnosed glioma. The antigens of these receptors remain unknown. Documented time point: week 47, end of study. Vaccinated patients received 300 ug of mutant IDH1 20-mer peptide per dose, with topical imiquimod. Assay: immunoSEQ multiplex PCR; the TCRdb copy retains only in-frame clones and omits some. The sample yields approximately 80,000 clones, 75% to 85% seen once. Material: PBMCs, obtained from a glioma patient whose treatment included an IDH1 peptide vaccine. The receptors here all came from a middle-aged man with glioma.

This clone was counted a single time. This chain uses TRBV19 with TRBJ1-2; a possible D gene is TRBD1 (6 bases). Trimming left V 6 bases short and J 5 bases short, with 16 bases between. CDR1 is LNHDA and CDR2 is SQIVND in the germline V gene (reference sequence). The CDR3 length is 14 residues. CDR3 sequence reads: CASRNRDLRYGYTF. The CDR3 coding sequence is TGTGCCAGTAGAAACAGGGATTTGCGGTATGGCTACACCTTC. Looking up the rest from reference TRBV19 and TRBJ1-2 gives the full variable domain: DGGITQSPKYLFRKEGQNVTLSCEQNLNHDAMYWYRQDPGQGLRLIYYSQIVNDFQKGDIAEGYSVSREKKESFPLTVTSAQKNPTAFYLCASRNRDLRYGYTFGSGTRLTVV.

The chain uses TRBV6-5 and TRBJ2-3, with a tentative D call TRBD2 (6 bases). CDR3 length equals 15 residues. V was clipped by 0 bases and J by 0 bases, with 7 bases between them. Germline V gene lookup returns CDR1 MNHEY and CDR2 SVGAGI. The CDR3 is CASSYSGTSTDTQYF. The DNA for the CDR3 is TGTGCCAGCAGTTACTCCGGGACTAGCACAGATACGCAGTATTTT.

This clone was recorded only once. J is TRBJ2-2 and V is TRBV28; D ambiguous. Trimming left V 3 bases short and J 6 bases short, with 5 bases between. The CDR3 runs 12 residues. Germline V gene sequence: CDR1 MDHEN, CDR2 SYDVKM. CDR3 in amino acids: CASSFFPGELFF. The CDR3 region has the DNA TGTGCCAGCAGTTTTTTTCCCGGGGAGCTGTTTTTT.

The sample holds one count of this clone. The rearrangement links TRBV11-2 to TRBJ2-3; tentatively, D is TRBD2 (5 bases). V was trimmed by 4 bases and J by 8 bases, leaving 7 bases between them. CDR3 length: 11 residues. The germline gives CDR1 SGHAT, CDR2 FQNNGV. CDR3 amino acids: CASSSEGTQYF. CDR3 bases: TGTGCCAGCAGCTCCGAGGGTACGCAGTATTTT.

CDR3 loop: CASSQLESEQFF. CDR3 DNA sequence: TGCGCCAGCAGCCAATTAGAAAGCGAGCAGTTCTTC. The genes are TRBV4-1 and TRBJ2-1; the D is unclear. Trimming removed 2 bases from V and 10 bases from J, with 9 bases in between. The CDR3 spans 12 residues. CDR1 and CDR2 (germline): MGHRA, YSYEKL.

V gene TRBV28 combines with J gene TRBJ1-5; D gene ambiguous. Germline CDR1 reads MDHEN; CDR2 reads SYDVKM. The CDR3 totals 13 residues. Trimming pared 6 bases from V and 5 bases from J, leaving 11 bases between. The chain's CDR3 is CASRITSYQPQHF. The DNA for the CDR3 is TGTGCCAGCAGGATCACGAGTTATCAGCCCCAGCATTTT.

This clone was counted a single time. The chain combines TRBV4-1 with TRBJ2-7; D might be TRBD1 or TRBD2, each matching 5 bases. CDR3 size: 16 residues. From germline, CDR1 is MGHRA and CDR2 YSYEKL. V lost 3 bases and J lost 5, with 20 bases in between. The CDR3 coding sequence is TGCGCCAGCAGCCACTTCAACCGGGACCCAACCAACGAGCAGTACTTC. This translates into CASSHFNRDPTNEQYF.

V is TRBV11-2 and J is TRBJ2-7; D is possibly TRBD1 (6 bases). This CDR3 region has 15 residues. V was shortened by 3 bases and J by 2 bases, with 14 bases between the two germline ends. The germline gives CDR1 SGHAT, CDR2 FQNNGV. The CDR3 DNA sequence: TGTGCCAGCAGCTTCGACAGGAGTCTCACCTACGAGCAGTACTTC. Amino acids: CASSFDRSLTYEQYF.

The rearrangement uses TRBV18 and TRBJ1-2; 7 bases map to TRBD1. J lost 4 bases, V lost 6 bases, and 5 bases had no gene match. Germline V lookup: CDR1 KGHSH, CDR2 LQKENI. The CDR3 contains 13 residues. CDR3 in DNA: TGTGCCAGCTCGAATGGACAGGCCTATGGCTACACCTTC. Translating it yields CASSNGQAYGYTF.

The chain uses TRBV4-3 and TRBJ1-3, with D perhaps TRBD1 (5 bases). This CDR3 has 15 residues. Trimming stripped 3 bases from V and 9 bases from J, with 18 bases between. Germline assignment: CDR1 LGHNA and CDR2 YSLEER. CDR3 residues: CASSQWDREHGTIYF. CDR3 DNA sequence: TGCGCCAGCAGCCAGTGGGACCGAGAGCACGGCACCATATATTTT.

This clone occurred a few times. The J gene is TRBJ1-1, the V gene TRBV6-5, with no clear D. Between the trimmed V and J ends, which lost 4 bases and 1 base, there was a span of 7 bases. This CDR3 is built from 13 residues. Germline lookup yields CDR1 MNHEY and CDR2 SVGAGI. CDR3 loop: CASSSNRNTEAFF. In DNA, the CDR3 is TGTGCCAGCAGTTCCAACAGGAACACTGAAGCTTTCTTT.